This T cell receptor beta chain was captured in a study of Graves' ophthalmopathy and Graves' hyperthyroidism. Findings and caveats of the study: Cross-validated, the 13-signature model showed 87.88%/81.08% sensitivity/specificity, and 80%/75% in the test set.

Germline values: CDR1 DFQATT, CDR2 SNEGSKA (reference sequence). Between the trimmed V and J ends, which lost 0 bases and 4 bases, there was a span of 12 bases. CDR3 length equals 14 residues. Participants with hyperthyroidism, aged 18 to 65, were newly diagnosed with under 2 months' duration. This clonotype has at least ten counts. Its antigen is still unknown. From RNA, the CDR3 regions of TCR beta chains were amplified and sequenced. The first round was an RT-PCR with HTBI primers, and the second round was a multiplex PCR. TCRdb reprocessed the multiplex PCR reads via MiXCR and lists one record per CDR3 protein. Here the sample spans about 400,000 distinct CDR3 sequences, 15% being singletons.

The V and J genes are TRBV20-1 and TRBJ2-5; TRBD1 might be the D (5 bases). The sample comprised peripheral blood. This clonotype originated in a young woman with stable Graves' hyperthyroidism. As DNA, the CDR3 is TGCAGTGCTAGAGAAGGGGTCCGAAGAGAGACCCAGTACTTC. Translating gives CSAREGVRRETQYF.